This T cell receptor beta chain was retrieved from a study of metastatic and nonmetastatic thyroid tumors. Study at large: Thyroid patients, malignant and benign, had repertoires compared across blood and tumor or nodule tissue. Study-level results: Across blood and tumor, TCR beta diversity in malignant thyroid tumors was reportedly significantly higher than in benign nodules.

V gave up 0 bases and J gave up 7 bases; unmatched junction bases: 2. Germline lookup yields CDR1 SGHDT and CDR2 YYEEEE. The CDR3 has 14 amino acids. A single count supports this clone. The antigen is undetermined. Not a single patient had been given any form of treatment at any point before undergoing thyroid surgery. TCRdb reprocessed the PCR reads using MiXCR. The top ten hold approximately 13% of the sample, which has about 16,000 clones, 27% seen once. This sequence was found in a female donor with papillary thyroid cancer or a benign thyroid nodule (not recorded which). Some clones in this sample may be carry-over from other donors' samples. The chain has TRBV5-6 and TRBJ1-4; 8 bases match TRBD1. The source material was adjacent normal tissue. The CDR3 DNA reads as TGTGCCAGCAGCTTGGTCAGGGGGCCTGAAAAACTGTTTTTT. This translates into CASSLVRGPEKLFF.